Listed below are T cell receptor beta chains from one sample, sequenced in a study of TIL therapy for anti-PD-1-resistant metastatic lung cancer. This table comes from immunoSEQ multiplex PCR, and its TCRdb copy is limited to in-frame clones, with some not included. The top ten hold nearly 7.5% of the sample, which has tens of thousands of clones, 78% seen once. Here the sequenced sample was blood, taken at baseline. All receptors derive from a person aged 25 to 85 with non-small cell lung cancer. CDR3s include the opening cysteine and the closing phenylalanine or tryptophan. Fields, in order: clone size, CDR3 length, J gene, V gene, D gene, CDR3 DNA, CDR3 protein. The D gene is left open where the match is weak. The size of a clone is reported for some rows only, either as once, few or many, or as a class for expanded clones.

clone_size: -; cdr3_length: 15; j_call: TRBJ2-1; v_call: TRBV9; d_call: TRBD1; cdr3_nt: TGTGCCAGCAGTCCACTGCAGGGGGTTGGGGGTGAGCAGTTCTTC; cdr3_aa: CASSPLQGVGGEQFF
clone_size: few; cdr3_length: 14; j_call: TRBJ2-1; v_call: TRBV9; d_call: TRBD2; cdr3_nt: TGTGCCAGCAGCGCGGGGGGATCGGGCAATGAGCAGTTCTTC; cdr3_aa: CASSAGGSGNEQFF
clone_size: -; cdr3_length: 15; j_call: TRBJ2-1; v_call: TRBV28; d_call: TRBD1; cdr3_nt: TGTGCCAGCAGTCGTATGGGGACAGGGGACAATGAGCAGTTCTTC; cdr3_aa: CASSRMGTGDNEQFF
clone_size: -; cdr3_length: 13; j_call: TRBJ2-7; v_call: TRBV18; d_call: -; cdr3_nt: TGTGCCAGCTCACCAGGGGCGGCTGGGGAGCAGTACTTC; cdr3_aa: CASSPGAAGEQYF
clone_size: -; cdr3_length: 16; j_call: TRBJ1-5; v_call: TRBV7-8; d_call: -; cdr3_nt: TGTGCCAGCAGCTGGGGGACAAAAAATAGCAATCAGCCCCAGCATTTT; cdr3_aa: CASSWGTKNSNQPQHF
clone_size: -; cdr3_length: 13; j_call: TRBJ1-1; v_call: TRBV10-1; d_call: -; cdr3_nt: TGCGCCAGCACTTACAAACTGAACACTGAAGCTTTCTTT; cdr3_aa: CASTYKLNTEAFF
clone_size: once; cdr3_length: 13; j_call: TRBJ1-5; v_call: TRBV30; d_call: -; cdr3_nt: TGTGCCTGGGCCGGACAGAGCAATCAGCCCCAGCATTTT; cdr3_aa: CAWAGQSNQPQHF
clone_size: few; cdr3_length: 16; j_call: TRBJ2-2; v_call: TRBV4-1; d_call: -; cdr3_nt: TGCGCCAGCAGCCATCAAACCCTATGGGGGTACGGGGAGCTGTTTTTT; cdr3_aa: CASSHQTLWGYGELFF
clone_size: -; cdr3_length: 15; j_call: TRBJ2-5; v_call: TRBV25-1; d_call: -; cdr3_nt: TGTGCCAGCAGTGAATTTGGAGGGGACCAAGAGACCCAGTACTTC; cdr3_aa: CASSEFGGDQETQYF
clone_size: -; cdr3_length: 16; j_call: TRBJ1-6; v_call: TRBV2; d_call: TRBD1; cdr3_nt: TGTGCCAGCCAAGGGGCGACAGGGGGACTTAATTCACCCCTCCACTTT; cdr3_aa: CASQGATGGLNSPLHF
clone_size: -; cdr3_length: 18; j_call: TRBJ2-2; v_call: TRBV10-3; d_call: TRBD1; cdr3_nt: TGTGCCATCAGTGACCTTAAAGGGACAGGAGAGAACACCGGGGAGCTGTTTTTT; cdr3_aa: CAISDLKGTGENTGELFF
clone_size: -; cdr3_length: 16; j_call: TRBJ2-2; v_call: TRBV10-2; d_call: TRBD2; cdr3_nt: TGCGCCAGCAGTGAGCTTGGGACTAGCGTATCTGGGGAGCTGTTTTTT; cdr3_aa: CASSELGTSVSGELFF
clone_size: -; cdr3_length: 15; j_call: TRBJ1-6; v_call: TRBV2; d_call: -; cdr3_nt: TGTGCCAGCAACCCAGCTGCAGGGAGCAATTCACCCCTCCACTTT; cdr3_aa: CASNPAAGSNSPLHF
clone_size: few; cdr3_length: 15; j_call: TRBJ1-4; v_call: TRBV5-1; d_call: TRBD1; cdr3_nt: TGCGCCAGCAGCTTGGAGACAGGGGCGGCCGAAAAACTGTTTTTT; cdr3_aa: CASSLETGAAEKLFF
clone_size: -; cdr3_length: 10; j_call: TRBJ1-1; v_call: TRBV29-1; d_call: -; cdr3_nt: TGCAGCGTTGATGCGACTGAAGCTTTCTTT; cdr3_aa: CSVDATEAFF
clone_size: few; cdr3_length: 15; j_call: TRBJ2-6; v_call: TRBV29-1; d_call: -; cdr3_nt: TGCAGCGTTGTCGGCGGGAACTCTGGGGCCAACGTCCTGACTTTC; cdr3_aa: CSVVGGNSGANVLTF
clone_size: -; cdr3_length: 16; j_call: TRBJ2-1; v_call: TRBV10-2; d_call: -; cdr3_nt: TGCGCCAGCAGTGAAGGCGGGTGGAGCTCCTACAATGAGCAGTTCTTC; cdr3_aa: CASSEGGWSSYNEQFF
clone_size: -; cdr3_length: 14; j_call: TRBJ1-2; v_call: TRBV27; d_call: TRBD1; cdr3_nt: TGTGCCAGCAGTTTGCAGGGGGCCAACTATGGCTACACCTTC; cdr3_aa: CASSLQGANYGYTF
clone_size: medium-sized; cdr3_length: 16; j_call: TRBJ2-2; v_call: TRBV19; d_call: -; cdr3_nt: TGTGCCAGTAGCCCACAGGGTCGGGAACGGACCGGGGAGCTGTTTTTT; cdr3_aa: CASSPQGRERTGELFF
clone_size: -; cdr3_length: 16; j_call: TRBJ2-1; v_call: TRBV9; d_call: TRBD2; cdr3_nt: TGTGCCAGCAGCGGACCAAGCGGGGGGGTATACAATGAGCAGTTCTTC; cdr3_aa: CASSGPSGGVYNEQFF
clone_size: -; cdr3_length: 15; j_call: TRBJ2-3; v_call: TRBV5-1; d_call: TRBD1; cdr3_nt: TGCGCCAGCAGCTGGCAGACAGGGGGCGAGGGTACGCAGTATTTT; cdr3_aa: CASSWQTGGEGTQYF
clone_size: once; cdr3_length: 14; j_call: TRBJ1-2; v_call: TRBV6-1; d_call: -; cdr3_nt: TGTGCCAGCAGTGAAGCCGGGGAGGGCTATGGCTACACCTTC; cdr3_aa: CASSEAGEGYGYTF